A single sample gave rise to the 3 T cell receptor beta chains below, sequenced in a study of T cell responses to AZD1222 COVID-19 vaccine. Some clones are missing from TCRdb's copy, which holds only in-frame ones; the method was immunoSEQ multiplex PCR. The sample contains more than 95,000 clones, about 87% of which appear only once. The sequenced sample was peripheral blood, obtained on day 0 of AZD1222 vaccination. The origin of the receptors is an adult in good health.

In DNA, the CDR3 is TGTGCCAGCAGCCCTAGGACAGAATACACAGATACGCAGTATTTT. Its translation: CASSPRTEYTDTQYF. The chain is built from TRBV19 and TRBJ2-3; the D gene is possibly TRBD1 (6 bases). This CDR3 has 15 residues. Trimming pared 9 bases from V and 2 bases from J, leaving 18 bases between. CDR1 LNHDA and CDR2 SQIVND come from the germline V gene (reference sequence).

This chain connects TRBV29-1 to TRBJ1-3; D is unresolved. Germline V CDR1 and CDR2: SQVTM, ANQGSEA. The CDR3 runs to 14 residues. V was cut by 4 bases and J by 0 bases, with 10 bases left in between. The DNA of the CDR3 is TGCAGCGTTGGTGGCACCACCTCTGGAAACACCATATATTTT. This sequence encodes CSVGGTTSGNTIYF.

CDR3 residues: CASTPSGTDSGQYF. The CDR3 region has the DNA TGTGCCAGCACCCCCTCCGGGACAGACAGCGGGCAGTACTTC. This chain joins TRBV28 and TRBJ2-7, with 7 bases matching TRBD1. CDR3 size: 14 residues. From germline, CDR1 is MDHEN and CDR2 SYDVKM. Unmatched junction bases numbered 15, after V lost 7 bases and J lost 9 bases. The variable domain in full, completed from reference TRBV28 and TRBJ2-7, reads DVKVTQSSRYLVKRTGEKVFLECVQDMDHENMFWYRQDPGLGLRLIYFSYDVKMKEKGDIPEGYSVSREKKERFSLILESASTNQTSMYLCASTPSGTDSGQYFGPGTRLTVT.